This paragraph covers one TCR beta chain sequence. Its matching antigen is unknown. These data originate in a study of early T cells in non-severe SARS-CoV-2 infection. Study background: Unsorted whole-blood RNA was sequenced in bulk, leaving chains unpaired. General observations from the study: The VDJdb matching leaned toward anti-spike CD8 responses and overlooked private and CD4 specificities.

Individual cDNA molecules were tagged with unique molecular identifiers, the study reported. TCRdb reprocessed the 5' RACE reads via MiXCR and lists one record per CDR3 protein. Here the sample spans about 110,000 distinct CDR3 sequences, about 12% being singletons. Deletions cut 0 bases from V and 7 bases from J, with 10 bases between. The CDR3 spans 13 residues. CDR1 SGHAT and CDR2 FQNNGV come from the germline V gene. The sequence was collected from an adult who was a healthcare worker with PCR-confirmed SARS-CoV-2 infection or an uninfected control (not recorded which). The specimen comprised whole blood, sampled at baseline. This chain connects TRBV11-2 to TRBJ2-7; a possible D gene is TRBD2 (5 bases). The CDR3 sequence: CASSLDLAAEQYF. CDR3 in DNA: TGTGCCAGCAGCTTAGACCTAGCTGCTGAGCAGTACTTC.